Listed below are T cell receptor beta chains from one sample, sequenced in a study of response to subunit inactivated influenza vaccine. TCRdb re-called the RT-PCR reads through MiXCR, storing one row per CDR3 protein. Here the sample spans about 650,000 distinct CDR3 sequences, around 14% being singletons. The sample in question was PBMCs from blood, obtained 12 days after vaccination. The receptor source for this set is a man aged 50 to 59 who received an inactivated influenza vaccine. The CDR3 runs from the conserved cysteine through the conserved F or W. Fields, in order: J gene, V gene, D gene, clone size, CDR3 protein, CDR3 DNA. A D gene is named only where the DNA matches it firmly. Size is omitted from some rows. Given values are once, few, many or a class for expanded clones.

J: TRBJ2-1; V: TRBV29-1; D: -; size: -; CDR3: CSETVVGNEQFF; DNA: TGCAGCGAAACAGTTGTGGGCAATGAGCAGTTCTTC
J: TRBJ2-1; V: TRBV29-1; D: TRBD1; size: -; CDR3: CSLATGPSNEQFF; DNA: TGCAGCCTTGCGACAGGGCCCAGCAATGAGCAGTTCTTC
J: TRBJ2-6; V: TRBV9; D: -; size: few; CDR3: CASSVPAMHSGANVLTF; DNA: TGTGCCAGCAGCGTGCCAGCAATGCACTCTGGGGCCAACGTCCTGACTTTC
J: TRBJ2-7; V: TRBV29-1; D: -; size: -; CDR3: CSVSPGGTGIEQYF; DNA: TGCAGCGTCTCCCCGGGGGGAACAGGGATCGAGCAGTACTTC
J: TRBJ2-2; V: TRBV20-1; D: -; size: -; CDR3: CSASFAVTGELFF; DNA: TGCAGTGCTAGTTTCGCGGTTACCGGGGAGCTGTTTTTT
J: TRBJ1-1; V: TRBV9; D: -; size: -; CDR3: CASSVGEYTEAFF; DNA: TGTGCCAGCAGCGTCGGGGAATACACTGAAGCTTTCTTT
J: TRBJ2-7; V: TRBV4-2; D: TRBD1; size: -; CDR3: CASSQVDRGRDEQYF; DNA: TGTGCCAGCAGCCAAGTGGACAGGGGGCGCGACGAGCAGTACTTC
J: TRBJ2-2; V: TRBV24-1; D: TRBD2; size: -; CDR3: CATRGGTSGRTGELFF; DNA: TGTGCCACCAGGGGGGGGACTAGCGGTCGCACCGGGGAGCTGTTTTTT
J: TRBJ1-5; V: TRBV12-3/TRBV12-4; D: -; size: many; CDR3: CASSWGRGNQPQHF; DNA: TGTGCCAGCAGTTGGGGTCGGGGCAATCAGCCCCAGCATTTT
J: TRBJ2-7; V: TRBV5-5; D: TRBD2; size: many; CDR3: CASSLGLAERYEQYF; DNA: TGTGCCAGCAGCTTGGGACTAGCGGAGCGCTACGAGCAGTACTTC
J: TRBJ2-5; V: TRBV5-1; D: TRBD1; size: -; CDR3: CASSYRTGEKETQYF; DNA: TGCGCCAGCAGCTACAGGACAGGGGAGAAAGAGACCCAGTACTTC
J: TRBJ2-1; V: TRBV10-3; D: -; size: -; CDR3: CAISEQDSSYNEQFF; DNA: TGTGCCATCAGTGAACAAGACAGCTCCTACAATGAGCAGTTCTTC
J: TRBJ2-6; V: TRBV5-1; D: TRBD2; size: -; CDR3: CASSLNGGGGANVLTF; DNA: TGCGCCAGCAGCTTGAACGGGGGGGGTGGGGCCAACGTCCTGACTTTC
J: TRBJ2-1; V: TRBV7-9; D: TRBD2; size: few; CDR3: CASSVTSGRSYNEQFF; DNA: TGTGCCAGCAGCGTTACTAGCGGGAGATCCTACAATGAGCAGTTCTTC
J: TRBJ2-1; V: TRBV3-1; D: -; size: -; CDR3: CASSQRADKEQFF; DNA: TGTGCCAGCAGCCAACGTGCAGACAAGGAGCAGTTCTTC
J: TRBJ1-4; V: TRBV7-2; D: TRBD1; size: few; CDR3: CASSSIRTGPTNEKLFF; DNA: TGTGCCAGCAGCTCCATTAGGACAGGCCCTACAAATGAAAAACTGTTTTTT
J: TRBJ2-1; V: TRBV20-1; D: TRBD2; size: -; CDR3: CSAGEREGHEQFF; DNA: TGCAGTGCTGGGGAGCGGGAGGGGCATGAGCAGTTCTTC
J: TRBJ2-3; V: TRBV5-1; D: -; size: few; CDR3: CASSGAGAIGTDTQYF; DNA: TGCGCCAGCAGCGGAGCAGGGGCTATTGGCACAGATACGCAGTATTTT
J: TRBJ2-3; V: TRBV5-5; D: TRBD1; size: -; CDR3: CASSLGLGGNTDTQYF; DNA: TGTGCCAGCAGCTTGGGGCTAGGGGGCAACACAGATACGCAGTATTTT
J: TRBJ2-7; V: TRBV6-2/TRBV6-3; D: TRBD2; size: -; CDR3: CASSYSRLAGDYEQYF; DNA: TGTGCCAGCAGTTACTCGAGACTAGCGGGAGACTACGAGCAGTACTTC
J: TRBJ2-7; V: TRBV7-6; D: -; size: -; CDR3: CASSLDIGLTYEQYF; DNA: TGTGCCAGCAGCTTAGATATAGGTTTAACCTACGAGCAGTACTTC
J: TRBJ1-3; V: TRBV5-1; D: -; size: few; CDR3: CASRQSLNSGNTIYF; DNA: TGCGCCAGCAGACAGTCGTTGAACTCTGGAAACACCATATATTTT
J: TRBJ2-1; V: TRBV4-3; D: -; size: -; CDR3: CASSQAPGSYNEQFF; DNA: TGCGCCAGCAGCCAAGCTCCCGGATCCTACAATGAGCAGTTCTTC
J: TRBJ2-1; V: TRBV28; D: -; size: few; CDR3: CAIGQQWEQFF; DNA: TGTGCCATCGGACAGCAATGGGAACAGTTCTTC
J: TRBJ2-1; V: TRBV7-2; D: TRBD1; size: many; CDR3: CASSLRTGDHNEQFF; DNA: TGTGCCAGCAGCTTAAGGACAGGGGACCACAATGAGCAGTTCTTC
J: TRBJ2-7; V: TRBV7-9; D: -; size: few; CDR3: CASSLETNPYEQYF; DNA: TGTGCCAGCAGCTTAGAGACAAACCCCTACGAGCAGTACTTC
J: TRBJ1-5; V: TRBV12-3/TRBV12-4; D: -; size: -; CDR3: CASSFGQLNQPQHF; DNA: TGTGCCAGCAGTTTCGGGCAGCTCAATCAGCCCCAGCATTTT
J: TRBJ1-5; V: TRBV12-3/TRBV12-4; D: -; size: -; CDR3: CASSLAETVNQPQHF; DNA: TGTGCCAGCAGTTTAGCGGAGACAGTCAATCAGCCCCAGCATTTT
J: TRBJ2-1; V: TRBV20-1; D: TRBD2; size: -; CDR3: CSARVAGIHNEQFF; DNA: TGCAGTGCTAGGGTAGCGGGTATCCACAATGAGCAGTTCTTC
J: TRBJ1-2; V: TRBV6-2/TRBV6-3; D: -; size: few; CDR3: CASSYGIANYGYTF; DNA: TGTGCCAGCAGTTACGGGATCGCCAACTATGGCTACACCTTC
J: TRBJ2-3; V: TRBV7-9; D: TRBD2; size: -; CDR3: CASSLAEIAGRADTQYF; DNA: TGTGCCAGCAGCTTAGCCGAAATAGCGGGTAGGGCAGATACGCAGTATTTT
J: TRBJ1-2; V: TRBV12-3/TRBV12-4; D: -; size: once; CDR3: CASSGGHPFYGYTF; DNA: TGTGCCAGCAGTGGAGGACACCCATTCTACGGCTACACCTTC
J: TRBJ1-5; V: TRBV20-1; D: -; size: few; CDR3: CSASETAHQPQHF; DNA: TGCAGTGCTAGCGAGACAGCACATCAGCCCCAGCATTTT
J: TRBJ2-3; V: TRBV7-2; D: TRBD1; size: few; CDR3: CASRVPGGPDTQYF; DNA: TGTGCCAGCCGAGTCCCAGGGGGCCCAGATACGCAGTATTTT
J: TRBJ1-2; V: TRBV3-1; D: -; size: -; CDR3: CASSQNTWAGYTF; DNA: TGTGCCAGCAGCCAAAACACCTGGGCTGGCTACACCTTC
J: TRBJ2-7; V: TRBV7-9; D: -; size: few; CDR3: CASRIYTGTYYEQYF; DNA: TGTGCCAGCAGGATATATACCGGGACATACTACGAGCAGTACTTC
J: TRBJ1-1; V: TRBV6-5; D: -; size: -; CDR3: CASSYGATNTEAFF; DNA: TGTGCCAGCAGTTATGGGGCGACGAACACTGAAGCTTTCTTT
J: TRBJ1-2; V: TRBV5-1; D: TRBD1; size: -; CDR3: CASRGQGDYGYTF; DNA: TGCGCCAGCAGGGGACAGGGCGATTATGGCTACACCTTC
J: TRBJ2-7; V: TRBV20-1; D: TRBD2; size: few; CDR3: CSAIRSSGSPAYEQYF; DNA: TGCAGTGCAATCCGGTCTAGCGGGAGCCCAGCCTACGAGCAGTACTTC
J: TRBJ2-5; V: TRBV7-2; D: -; size: -; CDR3: CASSGYAETQYF; DNA: TGTGCCAGCAGCGGATACGCGGAGACCCAGTACTTC
J: TRBJ2-1; V: TRBV20-1; D: TRBD2; size: -; CDR3: CSASKTSGAYNEQFF; DNA: TGCAGTGCTAGCAAAACTAGCGGGGCCTACAATGAGCAGTTCTTC
J: TRBJ2-7; V: TRBV20-1; D: -; size: -; CDR3: CSARVFGTPSFYEQYF; DNA: TGCAGTGCTAGAGTCTTTGGGACTCCGTCCTTCTACGAGCAGTACTTC
J: TRBJ1-2; V: TRBV6-6; D: -; size: many; CDR3: CASSQDSSYGYTF; DNA: TGTGCCAGCAGTCAGGACAGTTCCTATGGCTACACCTTC
J: TRBJ2-3; V: TRBV9; D: -; size: few; CDR3: CASSVESGRTTDTQYF; DNA: TGTGCCAGCAGCGTAGAGAGCGGACGAACCACAGATACGCAGTATTTT
J: TRBJ2-5; V: TRBV7-2; D: -; size: many; CDR3: CASSFKGASQYF; DNA: TGTGCCAGCAGCTTTAAGGGCGCATCCCAGTACTTC
J: TRBJ1-5; V: TRBV29-1; D: -; size: few; CDR3: CSVAGWNQPQHF; DNA: TGCAGCGTTGCGGGATGGAATCAGCCCCAGCATTTT
J: TRBJ2-5; V: TRBV10-3; D: -; size: -; CDR3: CAISEHMVQQETQYF; DNA: TGTGCCATCAGTGAGCATATGGTACAGCAAGAGACCCAGTACTTC
J: TRBJ1-2; V: TRBV12-3/TRBV12-4; D: -; size: few; CDR3: CASSPIWGIGYTF; DNA: TGTGCCAGCAGTCCAATCTGGGGGATTGGCTACACCTTC
J: TRBJ2-5; V: TRBV6-1; D: TRBD2; size: few; CDR3: CASSEAGIRGAQYF; DNA: TGTGCCAGCAGTGAAGCTGGCATTCGGGGGGCCCAGTACTTC
J: TRBJ2-3; V: TRBV10-3; D: -; size: -; CDR3: CAIRSQTDTQYF; DNA: TGTGCCATCAGGAGCCAGACAGATACGCAGTATTTT
J: TRBJ2-5; V: TRBV29-1; D: TRBD1; size: few; CDR3: CSAGTGGIETQYF; DNA: TGCAGCGCTGGGACAGGGGGGATCGAGACCCAGTACTTC
J: TRBJ2-1; V: TRBV12-3/TRBV12-4; D: TRBD2; size: few; CDR3: CASSPGLAGGDEQFF; DNA: TGTGCCAGCAGTCCTGGACTAGCGGGAGGGGATGAGCAGTTCTTC
J: TRBJ2-7; V: TRBV5-1; D: TRBD2; size: many; CDR3: CASSLAGGEQYF; DNA: TGTGCCAGCTCACTCGCGGGGGGCGAGCAGTACTTC